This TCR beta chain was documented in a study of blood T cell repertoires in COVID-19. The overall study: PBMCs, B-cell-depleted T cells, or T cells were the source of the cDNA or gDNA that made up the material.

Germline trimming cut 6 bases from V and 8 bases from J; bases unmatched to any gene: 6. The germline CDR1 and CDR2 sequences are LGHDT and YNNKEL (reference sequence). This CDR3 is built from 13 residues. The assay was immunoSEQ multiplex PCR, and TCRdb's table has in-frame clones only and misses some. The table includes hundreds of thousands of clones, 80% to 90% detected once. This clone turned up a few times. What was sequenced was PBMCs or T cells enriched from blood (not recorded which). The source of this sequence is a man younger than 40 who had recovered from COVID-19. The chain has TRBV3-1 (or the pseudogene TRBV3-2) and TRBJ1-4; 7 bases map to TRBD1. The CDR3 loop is CASSNGTVEKLFF. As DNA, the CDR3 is TGTGCCAGCAGTAATGGGACAGTCGAAAAACTGTTTTTT.